Shown below are 30 T cell receptor beta chains from a single sample sequenced in a study of T cell responses to AZD1222 COVID-19 vaccine. Profiling relied on immunoSEQ multiplex PCR, and the TCRdb table lists in-frame clones only, not all of them. The sample carries some 200,000 clones, roughly 88% recorded once. The sequenced sample was peripheral blood, obtained on day 0 of AZD1222 vaccination. Every receptor here comes from an adult in good health.

This chain joins TRBV23-1 and TRBJ1-4, with D possibly being TRBD1 (5 bases). TRBV23-1 is identified as an open reading frame with a role that is uncertain. Trimming shortened V by 2 bases and J by 12 bases, and 7 bases separated the two germline ends. CDR3 length: 11 amino acids. The CDR3 protein is CASSQTGELFF. CDR3 DNA sequence: TGCGCCAGCAGTCAAACGGGGGAACTGTTTTTT.

This sequence joins TRBV7-2 and TRBJ2-7; TRBD2 matches 7 bases. Germline loops: CDR1 SGHTA, CDR2 FQGNSA. V shed 4 bases, J shed 0 bases, and the junction held 3 bases outside the gene matches. The CDR3 consists of 14 residues. The CDR3, as DNA: TGTGCCAGCAGCTCGGGCGGGAGCTCCTACGAGCAGTACTTC. Protein: CASSSGGSSYEQYF.

Points on this clone: The same CDR3 also results from other DNA sequences found in this sample. The chain joins TRBV12-3 or TRBV12-4 to TRBJ2-7, with 8 bases that match TRBD2. The CDR3 totals 13 residues. The J segment lost 3 bases and the V segment lost 4 bases, leaving 2 bases of the junction unmatched. The CDR3 coding sequence is TGTGCCAGCAGTTCCAGCGGGAGCTACGAGCAGTACTTC. Its translation: CASSSSGSYEQYF.

V usage is TRBV7-3 and J usage is TRBJ2-6, with 10 bases aligning to TRBD1. Losses at the gene ends were 5 bases for V and 2 bases for J; bases not matched to a gene: 9. This CDR3 contains 18 residues. Looked up from germline, CDR1 is SGHTA and CDR2 is FQGTGA. Here the CDR3 reads CASSPWGQGITGANVLTF. The CDR3 DNA is TGTGCCAGCAGCCCGTGGGGACAGGGGATTACTGGGGCCAACGTCCTGACTTTC.

This clone appeared once. J is TRBJ1-2 and V is TRBV10-3, with no clear D. Per the germline V gene, CDR1 is ENHRY and CDR2 is SYGVKD. The CDR3 is 15 residues long. With 2 bases removed from V and 3 bases from J, the gap between germline ends came to 13 bases. In DNA form, the CDR3 reads TGTGCCATCAGTGAGGATCCGGAAATCCACTATGGCTACACCTTC. Amino acid sequence: CAISEDPEIHYGYTF.

The genes are TRBV9 and TRBJ2-7; 7 positions match TRBD1. This CDR3 has 14 residues. Trimming at V came to 3 bases and at J to 3 bases, leaving 6 bases not matched to a gene. From germline, CDR1 is SGDLS and CDR2 YYNGEE. This chain's CDR3 is CASSAGQQYYEQYF. CDR3 nucleotide sequence: TGTGCCAGCAGCGCGGGACAGCAGTACTACGAGCAGTACTTC.

This clone was detected only once. The rearrangement links TRBV4-1 to TRBJ1-2, with a weak D call TRBD1 (6 bases). From germline, CDR1 is MGHRA and CDR2 YSYEKL. The V and J ends lost 0 bases and 7 bases respectively, with 9 bases between them. The CDR3 spans 13 residues. Here the CDR3 reads CASSQDNRVGYTF. DNA for the CDR3: TGCGCCAGCAGCCAAGACAACAGGGTTGGCTACACCTTC.

V usage is TRBV6-5 and J usage is TRBJ2-1; D uncertain. V gave up 0 bases and J gave up 4 bases, with 10 bases separating them. Germline CDR1 MNHEY, CDR2 SVGAGI. The CDR3 contains 15 residues. The CDR3 loop is CASSYSEPIYNEQFF. The DNA for the CDR3 is TGTGCCAGCAGTTACTCAGAACCAATATACAATGAGCAGTTCTTC.

The chain combines TRBV7-8 with TRBJ1-3; 8 nucleotides agree with TRBD1. This CDR3 spans 16 amino acids. CDR1 and CDR2 from the germline V gene are SGHVS and FQNEAQ. The junction had 7 bases not matched to a gene; V was cut back by 4 bases and J by 2 bases. The CDR3 here is CASSSYRGSTGNTIYF. The DNA for the CDR3 is TGTGCCAGCAGCTCGTACAGGGGGTCGACTGGAAACACCATATATTTT.

CDR3: CASSQDRIPNTEAFF. The CDR3 DNA follows: TGTGCCAGCAGCCAAGACCGAATCCCGAACACTGAAGCTTTCTTT. The chain combines TRBV14 with TRBJ1-1; D is uncertain. The CDR3 loop spans 15 amino acids. The V end lost 0 bases, the J end lost 1 base, and 9 bases lay between the germline ends. CDR1 SGHDN and CDR2 FVKESK come from the germline V gene. The full variable domain, completed using reference TRBV14 and TRBJ1-1, is EAGVTQFPSHSVIEKGQTVTLRCDPISGHDNLYWYRRVMGKEIKFLLHFVKESKQDESGMPNNRFLAERTGGTYSTLKVQPAELEDSGVYFCASSQDRIPNTEAFFGQGTRLTVV.

This clone has just one count. The rearrangement joins TRBV5-1 to TRBJ1-1; D gene ambiguous. The ends were cut back, 2 bases at V and 0 bases at J, with 5 bases in the middle. This CDR3 contains 13 residues. Germline CDR1 is SGHRS and CDR2 is YFSETQ. CDR3 in amino acids: CASSLPMNTEAFF. Written as DNA, the CDR3 is TGCGCCAGCAGCTTACCTATGAACACTGAAGCTTTCTTT.

The rearrangement joins TRBV19 to TRBJ2-1; 9 bases are a match to TRBD2. Germline V gives CDR1 LNHDA, CDR2 SQIVND (reference sequence). The CDR3 covers 15 residues. V lost 5 bases and J lost 10; bases outside the gene matches: 12. The CDR3 sequence: CASSVLAGGPGEQFF. Here the CDR3 DNA reads TGTGCCAGTAGTGTTTTGGCGGGAGGGCCTGGGGAGCAGTTCTTC.

The J gene is TRBJ1-1, the V gene TRBV29-1, with a possible D match to TRBD1 (5 bases). In germline, CDR1 is SQVTM, CDR2 ANQGSEA. This CDR3 is 16 amino acids long. V shed 8 bases and J shed 3 bases, with 25 bases lying between them. Here the CDR3 reads CSLNTGPPGYHTEAFF. CDR3 DNA: TGCAGCTTAAACACGGGACCCCCGGGATATCACACTGAAGCTTTCTTT.

The V gene is TRBV15, the J gene TRBJ1-1; no firm D call. The length of the CDR3 is 13 residues. V lost 4 bases, J lost 5 bases, and 11 bases lay in between. From germline, CDR1 is LNHNV and CDR2 YYDKDF (reference sequence). CDR3 sequence (DNA): TGTGCCACCAGCAAACGAACGGGGACTGAAGCTTTCTTT. Protein: CATSKRTGTEAFF. Combining the CDR3 with reference TRBV15 and TRBJ1-1 gives the whole variable domain DAMVIQNPRYQVTQFGKPVTLSCSQTLNHNVMYWYQQKSSQAPKLLFHYYDKDFNNEADTPDNFQSRRPNTSFCFLDIRSPGLGDTAMYLCATSKRTGTEAFFGQGTRLTVV.

The chain combines TRBV7-2 with TRBJ1-1; no definite D call. V lost 4 bases and J 1 base, leaving 7 bases between the germline ends. Looked up from germline, CDR1 is SGHTA and CDR2 is FQGNSA. The CDR3 is 13 residues long. The CDR3 protein is CASSYVRNTEAFF. In nucleotides, the CDR3 is TGTGCCAGCAGCTACGTAAGGAACACTGAAGCTTTCTTT.

This rearrangement joins TRBV29-1 to TRBJ2-1; no clear D. The CDR3 runs to 13 residues. V gave up 5 bases and J gave up 3 bases, with 11 bases separating them. Looked up from germline, CDR1 is SQVTM and CDR2 is ANQGSEA. The CDR3 is CSVQKSFYNEQFF. CDR3 coding DNA: TGCAGCGTTCAAAAAAGTTTCTACAATGAGCAGTTCTTC.

The J gene is TRBJ2-7, the V gene TRBV27, with 10 bases lining up with TRBD2. The ends lost 5 bases at V and 6 bases at J; junction bases unmatched: 10. The CDR3 consists of 15 residues. Per germline, CDR1 MNHEY and CDR2 SMNVEV (reference sequence). The CDR3 region has the DNA TGTGCCAGCAGTGGACTGGTAGCGGGAGGTCTCGAGCAGTACTTC. This encodes CASSGLVAGGLEQYF.

The chain links TRBV12-3 or TRBV12-4 to TRBJ1-1; tentatively, D is TRBD1 (5 bases). The CDR3 covers 10 residues. Trimming cost V 9 bases and J 6 bases, with 8 bases left between them. The CDR3 is CASGGAEAFF. The CDR3 coding sequence is TGTGCCAGTGGGGGGGCTGAAGCTTTCTTT.

The V gene is TRBV7-6, the J gene TRBJ2-7; D is ambiguous. This CDR3 region has 14 residues. Germline CDR1 is SGHVS and CDR2 is FNYEAQ. Trimming removed 1 base at V and 0 bases at J, with 7 bases between. CDR3 sequence (DNA): TGTGCCAGCAGCTTAGAACCCGGCTCCTACGAGCAGTACTTC. It encodes CASSLEPGSYEQYF.

The chain carries TRBV5-1 and TRBJ1-1, with D hard to call. Trimming took off 4 bases at V and 1 base at J, with 14 bases between the two ends. The length of the CDR3 is 15 residues. The germline V gene has CDR1 SGHRS and CDR2 YFSETQ. The CDR3 sequence is CASSPLSTGNTEAFF. DNA for the CDR3: TGCGCCAGCAGCCCCTTGTCCACGGGGAACACTGAAGCTTTCTTT.

J is TRBJ1-2 and V is TRBV5-6, with TRBD1 as a possible D gene (6 bases). Germline CDR1 is SGHDT and CDR2 is YYEEEE. The V and J ends lost 6 bases and 8 bases respectively, with 20 bases between them. The CDR3 totals 14 residues. The CDR3 here is CASNDAQGLEGYTF. The CDR3 DNA follows: TGTGCCAGCAACGACGCGCAGGGGCTGGAAGGCTACACCTTC.

This chain links TRBV7-2 with TRBJ1-1; D possibly corresponds to TRBD1 (5 bases). This CDR3 contains 13 residues. Looked up from germline, CDR1 is SGHTA and CDR2 is FQGNSA. Trimming took 6 bases from V and 1 from J, leaving 9 bases between them. The CDR3 sequence is CASSYGQNTEAFF. CDR3 DNA sequence: TGTGCCAGCAGTTATGGACAGAACACTGAAGCTTTCTTT.

The chain combines TRBV21-1 with TRBJ2-7; no DNA check was done on the table's D call, TRBD2. TRBV21-1 is recorded as a pseudogene. The CDR3 runs 12 residues. The CDR3 region has the DNA TGTGCCAGCAGCAAAAATCGGGAGTCAAAGTACTTC. Encoded protein: CASSKNRESKYF.

The rearrangement links TRBV15 to TRBJ2-7; D may match TRBD1 or TRBD2 (6 bases each). V lost 0 bases and J lost 7, with 16 bases in between. The CDR3 consists of 15 residues. The germline V gene has CDR1 LNHNV and CDR2 YYDKDF (reference sequence). The CDR3 nucleotides read TGTGCCACCAGCAGAGATCCCCCGGGGGCAGGAGAGCAGTACTTC. Encoded protein: CATSRDPPGAGEQYF.

The chain combines TRBV11-1 with TRBJ2-1; 8 positions agree with TRBD1. J lost 4 bases, V lost 5 bases, and 10 bases had no gene match. There are 16 residues in the CDR3. CDR1 SGHAT and CDR2 FQDESV come from the germline V gene (reference sequence). CDR3 loop: CASSPNAGTGYNEQFF. CDR3 DNA: TGTGCCAGCAGCCCAAACGCCGGGACAGGATACAATGAGCAGTTCTTC.

The DNA for the CDR3 is TGTGCCAGCAGCCCGCGAGGAACAATAACAGATACGCAGTATTTT. Translating gives CASSPRGTITDTQYF. The chain employs TRBV11-2 and TRBJ2-3, with no clear D. Germline CDR1 is SGHAT and CDR2 is FQNNGV. The CDR3 has 15 amino acids. V shed 5 bases and J shed 3 bases, with 15 bases lying between them.

CDR3 nucleotide sequence: TGTGCCAGCAGGGGGGGGGACACCACCTGGTTTTTCTATGGCTACACCTTC. Residues: CASRGGDTTWFFYGYTF. V usage is TRBV6-4 and J usage is TRBJ1-2, with D possibly being TRBD1 (6 bases). The V gene's germline CDR1 is MRHNA and CDR2 SNTAGT. V lost 6 bases and J lost 4, with 24 bases in between. This CDR3 has 17 amino acids.

As to this clone: Mismatch with germline at one junction end may stem from a read error. The chain carries TRBV7-7 and TRBJ2-5, with 8 bases fitting TRBD2. Germline CDR1 SSHAT, CDR2 FNYEAQ (reference sequence). The CDR3 contains 16 residues. CDR3 sequence (DNA): TGTGCTAGCAGCCCCGGGATTAGCGGGGTAGGAGAGACCCAGTACTTC. This translates into CASSPGISGVGETQYF.

This chain joins TRBV9 and TRBJ2-7, with D hard to call. Germline values: CDR1 SGDLS, CDR2 YYNGEE. V was clipped by 0 bases and J by 7 bases, with 11 bases between them. This CDR3 comprises 13 residues. The CDR3 nucleotides are TGTGCCAGCAGCGTAGCGTCGGGTGTTGAGCAGTACTTC. This codes for CASSVASGVEQYF.

The genes are TRBV6-5 and TRBJ1-1; no firm D call. Trimming left V 4 bases short and J 3 bases short, with 9 bases between. CDR1 and CDR2 (germline): MNHEY, SVGAGI. This CDR3 spans 13 amino acids. The CDR3 region has the DNA TGTGCCAGCAGTTCGCCCGGGGACACTGAAGCTTTCTTT. Encoded protein: CASSSPGDTEAFF.